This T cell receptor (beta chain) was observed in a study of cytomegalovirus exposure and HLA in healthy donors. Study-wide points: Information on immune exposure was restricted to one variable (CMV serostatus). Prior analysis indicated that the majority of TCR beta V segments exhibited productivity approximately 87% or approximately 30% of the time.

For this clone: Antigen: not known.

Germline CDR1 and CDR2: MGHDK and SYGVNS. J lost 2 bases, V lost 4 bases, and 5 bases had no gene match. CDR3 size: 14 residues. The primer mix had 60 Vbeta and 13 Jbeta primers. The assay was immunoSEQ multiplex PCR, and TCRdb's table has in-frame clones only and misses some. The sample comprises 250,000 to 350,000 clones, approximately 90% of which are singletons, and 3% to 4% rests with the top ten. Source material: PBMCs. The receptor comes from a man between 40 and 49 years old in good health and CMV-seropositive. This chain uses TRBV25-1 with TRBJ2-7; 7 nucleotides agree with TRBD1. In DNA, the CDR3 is TGTGCCAGCAGTGGTCGGACAGGCGCCTACGAGCAGTACTTC. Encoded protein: CASSGRTGAYEQYF.